Following are 5 T cell receptor beta chains from one sample sequenced in a study of blood T cells in healthy people across ages. Through a sample-barcoded 5' primer and a J-beta primer mix, a second PCR was run for roughly 7 to 11 cycles. A single record per CDR3 protein comes from TCRdb applying MiXCR to the 5' RACE reads. The sample contains around 800,000 distinct CDR3 sequences, 60% to 80% of which appear only once. Sequencing was performed on blood. All receptors derive from a man aged 25 to 40 in good health.

This clonotype was observed a handful of times. The chain has TRBV4-2 and TRBJ1-2; D remains ambiguous. The CDR3 is 15 amino acids. CDR1 and CDR2 (germline): LGHNA, YNFKEQ. V lost 2 bases and J lost 4, with 14 bases in between. CDR3 residues: CASSQPRGDRYGYTF. CDR3 bases: TGTGCCAGCAGCCAACCCCGCGGGGATCGCTATGGCTACACCTTC.

This clonotype was seen only once. J is TRBJ2-7 and V is TRBV25-1; tentatively, D is TRBD2 (7 bases). The CDR3 sequence is 17 residues long. V was shortened by 9 bases and J by 4 bases, with 28 bases between the two germline ends. Germline CDR1 MGHDK, CDR2 SYGVNS. CDR3 nucleotides: TGTGCCAGGGGAGGGGAATTCCCGGACAGTCAAGCGTACGAGCAGTACTTC. It yields the protein CARGGEFPDSQAYEQYF.

As DNA, the CDR3 is TGCGCCAGCAGCCAAGATGATCGGGGAATGGGAGATACGCAGTATTTT. It yields the protein CASSQDDRGMGDTQYF. The chain has TRBV4-3 and TRBJ2-3, with D possibly TRBD2 on 5 matching bases. Trimming pared 0 bases from V and 5 bases from J, leaving 15 bases between. Germline V CDR1 and CDR2: LGHNA, YSLEER. CDR3 size: 16 residues.

This chain connects TRBV2 to TRBJ2-1; 9 bases fit TRBD2. In germline, CDR1 is SNHLY, CDR2 FYNNEI. With V trimmed by 3 bases and J by 9 bases, 12 bases remained unmatched. CDR3 length: 16 residues. CDR3: CASSDSGGKPTGEQFF. DNA of the CDR3: TGTGCCAGCAGTGATAGCGGGGGAAAGCCCACCGGTGAGCAGTTCTTC.

This clonotype is a singleton in its sample. The rearrangement links TRBV2 to TRBJ1-4; D unclear. The V end lost 6 bases, the J end lost 7 bases, and 15 bases lay between the germline ends. Germline V CDR1 and CDR2: SNHLY, FYNNEI. The CDR3 spans 14 residues. In DNA, the CDR3 is TGTGCCAGCAGAGGGCAGAATCAAGGTGAAAAACTGTTTTTT. Translated, it gives CASRGQNQGEKLFF.